The 5 T cell receptor beta chains below all came from one sample that was sequenced in a study of T cell responses to AZD1222 COVID-19 vaccine. Sequencing was performed with immunoSEQ multiplex PCR; in TCRdb, only in-frame clones are kept and a portion is missing. In the table there are approximately 270,000 clones, 94% of which are singletons. The specimen was peripheral blood, collected 28 days after the second AZD1222 dose. These receptors came from an adult who received the AZD1222 COVID-19 vaccine.

This chain joins TRBV7-3 and TRBJ2-3; D is tentatively TRBD1 or TRBD2 (6 bases each). CDR1 and CDR2 from the germline V gene are SGHTA and FQGTGA. V was trimmed by 5 bases and J by 0 bases, leaving 15 bases between them. The CDR3 consists of 16 residues. CDR3 sequence (DNA): TGTGCCAGCAGCCCCAACCCGGGGGCGAGCACAGATACGCAGTATTTT. Translation: CASSPNPGASTDTQYF.

The gene calls are TRBV9 and TRBJ2-7, with 8 bases that match TRBD2. The CDR3 has 15 residues. Germline CDR1 SGDLS, CDR2 YYNGEE. The junction had 7 bases not matched to a gene; V was cut back by 3 bases and J by 2 bases. The CDR3, as DNA: TGTGCCAGCAGCGCTACCGGGGGGGAGGCCTACGAGCAGTACTTC. Protein product: CASSATGGEAYEQYF. The full variable domain, in which reference TRBV9 and TRBJ2-7 provide the parts outside the CDR3, is DSGVTQTPKHLITATGQRVTLRCSPRSGDLSVYWYQQSLDQGLQFLIQYYNGEERAKGNILERFSAQQFPDLHSELNLSSLELGDSALYFCASSATGGEAYEQYFGPGTRLTVT.

The count of this clone is one. The CDR3 DNA reads as TGTGCCAGCTGGACTTCTCTGTACGAGCAGTACTTC. Amino acids: CASWTSLYEQYF. This chain joins TRBV6-5 and TRBJ2-7, with D possibly TRBD2 on 5 matching bases. The germline V gene encodes CDR1 MNHEY and CDR2 SVGAGI. CDR3 size: 12 residues. V was clipped by 8 bases and J by 4 bases, with 12 bases between them.

The V call is TRBV18, the J call TRBJ2-2, with D perhaps TRBD1 (6 bases). Trimming took 6 bases from V and 4 from J, leaving 21 bases between them. The CDR3 runs 17 residues. The germline V gene has CDR1 KGHSH and CDR2 LQKENI. CDR3 loop: CASSQGTWRTITGELFF. The CDR3 DNA sequence: TGTGCCAGCTCCCAAGGGACATGGCGGACGATCACCGGGGAGCTGTTTTTT.

This rearrangement joins TRBV4-3 to TRBJ2-7, with D maybe TRBD2 (6 bases). The V end was cut by 4 bases, the J end by 0 bases, with 13 bases between. Germline V gene lookup returns CDR1 LGHNA and CDR2 YSLEER. This CDR3 comprises 15 residues. This CDR3 reads CASSPGPSDSYEQYF. The CDR3 nucleotides read TGCGCCAGCAGCCCAGGCCCTAGCGACTCCTACGAGCAGTACTTC.